The sequence of this T cell receptor beta chain was determined in a study of T cell changes during pregnancy in multiple sclerosis. Per germline, CDR1 SGHDN and CDR2 FVKESK. CDR3 length: 12 residues. V was cut by 4 bases and J by 6 bases, with 9 bases left in between. Sequencing used immunoSEQ multiplex PCR; TCRdb keeps in-frame clones, though not all of them. Counted here are about 37,000 clones, about 91% occurring once; the ten biggest clones make up around 0.5%. This clone was seen just once. This material consisted of CD4+ T cells from peripheral blood mononuclear cells, taken in the third trimester of pregnancy. V usage is TRBV14 and J usage is TRBJ1-2, with a weak D call TRBD1 (5 bases). The clonotype was recovered from a female donor in good health, enrolled as a control in a pregnancy study. CDR3 protein: CASSPVTDGYTF. The CDR3 DNA follows: TGTGCCAGCAGCCCGGTGACAGATGGCTACACCTTC.